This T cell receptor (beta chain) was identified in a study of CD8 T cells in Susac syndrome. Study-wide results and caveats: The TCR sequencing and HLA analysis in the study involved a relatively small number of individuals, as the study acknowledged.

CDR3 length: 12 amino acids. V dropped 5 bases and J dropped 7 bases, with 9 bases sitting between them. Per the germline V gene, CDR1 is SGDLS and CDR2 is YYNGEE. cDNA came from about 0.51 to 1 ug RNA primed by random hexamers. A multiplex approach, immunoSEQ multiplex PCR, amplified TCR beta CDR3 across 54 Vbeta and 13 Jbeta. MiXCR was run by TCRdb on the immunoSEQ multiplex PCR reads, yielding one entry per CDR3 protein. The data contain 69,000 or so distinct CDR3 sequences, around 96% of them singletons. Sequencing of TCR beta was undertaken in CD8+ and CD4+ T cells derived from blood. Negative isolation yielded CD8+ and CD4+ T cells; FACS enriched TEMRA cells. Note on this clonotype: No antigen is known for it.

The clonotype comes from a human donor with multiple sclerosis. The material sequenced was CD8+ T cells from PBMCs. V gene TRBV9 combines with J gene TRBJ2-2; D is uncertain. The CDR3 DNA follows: TGTGCCAGCAGTCCTTATAACGGGGAGCTGTTTTTT. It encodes CASSPYNGELFF.